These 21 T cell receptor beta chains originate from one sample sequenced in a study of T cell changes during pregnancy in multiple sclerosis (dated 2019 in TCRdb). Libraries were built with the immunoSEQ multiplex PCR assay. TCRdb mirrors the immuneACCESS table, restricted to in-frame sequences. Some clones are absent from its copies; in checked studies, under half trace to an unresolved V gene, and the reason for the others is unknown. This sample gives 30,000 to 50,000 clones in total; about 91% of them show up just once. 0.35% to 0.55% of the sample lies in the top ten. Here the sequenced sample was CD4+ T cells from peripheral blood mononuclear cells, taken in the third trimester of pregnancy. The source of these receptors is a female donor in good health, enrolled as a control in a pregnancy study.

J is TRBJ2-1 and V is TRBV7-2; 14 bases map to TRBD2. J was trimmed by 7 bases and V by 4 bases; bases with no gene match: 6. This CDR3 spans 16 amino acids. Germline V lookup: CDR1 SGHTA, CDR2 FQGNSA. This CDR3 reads CASSYSGTSGGNEQFF. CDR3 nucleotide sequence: TGTGCCAGCAGCTATTCCGGGACTAGCGGGGGAAATGAGCAGTTCTTC.

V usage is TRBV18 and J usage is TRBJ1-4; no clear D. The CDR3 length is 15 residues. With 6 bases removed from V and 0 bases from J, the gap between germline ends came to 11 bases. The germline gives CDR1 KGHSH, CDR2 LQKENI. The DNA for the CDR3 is TGTGCCAGCTCCTCCGACGGAGCAACTAATGAAAAACTGTTTTTT. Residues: CASSSDGATNEKLFF.

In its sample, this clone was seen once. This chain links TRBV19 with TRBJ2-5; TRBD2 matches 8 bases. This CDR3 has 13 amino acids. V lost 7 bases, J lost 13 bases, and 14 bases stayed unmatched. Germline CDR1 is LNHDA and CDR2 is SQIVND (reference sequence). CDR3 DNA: TGTGCCAGTACGTCGGAGCGGGAGTGGGTTCCGTACTTC. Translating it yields CASTSEREWVPYF.

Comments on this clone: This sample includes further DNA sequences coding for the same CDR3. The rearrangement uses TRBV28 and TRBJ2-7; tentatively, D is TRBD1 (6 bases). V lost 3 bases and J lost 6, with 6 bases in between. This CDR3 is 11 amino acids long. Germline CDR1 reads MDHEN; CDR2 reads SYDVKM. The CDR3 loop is CASSFRGEQYF. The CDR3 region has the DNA TGTGCCAGCAGTTTCAGGGGCGAGCAGTACTTC. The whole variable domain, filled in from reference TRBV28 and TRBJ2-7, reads DVKVTQSSRYLVKRTGEKVFLECVQDMDHENMFWYRQDPGLGLRLIYFSYDVKMKEKGDIPEGYSVSREKKERFSLILESASTNQTSMYLCASSFRGEQYFGPGTRLTVT.

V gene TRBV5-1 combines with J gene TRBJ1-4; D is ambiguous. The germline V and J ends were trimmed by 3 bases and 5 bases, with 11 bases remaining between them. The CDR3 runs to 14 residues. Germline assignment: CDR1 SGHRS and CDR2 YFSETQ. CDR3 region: CASSSESGNEKLFF. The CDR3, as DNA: TGCGCCAGCAGCTCGGAGAGTGGGAATGAAAAACTGTTTTTT. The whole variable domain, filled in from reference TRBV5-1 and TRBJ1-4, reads KAGVTQTPRYLIKTRGQQVTLSCSPISGHRSVSWYQQTPGQGLQFLFEYFSETQRNKGNFPGRFSGRQFSNSRSEMNVSTLELGDSALYLCASSSESGNEKLFFGSGTQLSVL.

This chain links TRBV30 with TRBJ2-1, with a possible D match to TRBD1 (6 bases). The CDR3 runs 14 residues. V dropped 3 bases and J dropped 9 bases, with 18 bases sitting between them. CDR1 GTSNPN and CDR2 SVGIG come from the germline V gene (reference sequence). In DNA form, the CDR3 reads TGTGCCTGGAGGGGACAAGGGGGTCAAGGTGAGCAGTTCTTC. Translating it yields CAWRGQGGQGEQFF.

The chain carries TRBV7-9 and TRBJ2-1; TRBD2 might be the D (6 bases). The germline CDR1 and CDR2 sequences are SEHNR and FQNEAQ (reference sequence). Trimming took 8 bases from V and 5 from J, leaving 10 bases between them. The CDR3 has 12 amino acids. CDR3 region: CASGGRNNEQFF. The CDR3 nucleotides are TGTGCCAGCGGGGGGAGGAACAATGAGCAGTTCTTC.

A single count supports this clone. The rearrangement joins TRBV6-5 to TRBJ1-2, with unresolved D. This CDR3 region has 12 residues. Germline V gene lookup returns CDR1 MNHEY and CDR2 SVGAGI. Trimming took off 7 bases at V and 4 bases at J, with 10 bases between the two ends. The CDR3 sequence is CASTTDRYGYTF. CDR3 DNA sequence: TGTGCCAGCACCACAGACCGCTATGGCTACACCTTC.

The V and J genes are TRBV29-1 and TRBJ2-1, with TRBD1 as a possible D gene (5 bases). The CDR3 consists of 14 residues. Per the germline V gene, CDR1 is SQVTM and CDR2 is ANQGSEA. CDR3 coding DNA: TGCACAGCCGTAGGGGTGCGTGTGAACAATGAGCAGTTCTTC. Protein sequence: CTAVGVRVNNEQFF.

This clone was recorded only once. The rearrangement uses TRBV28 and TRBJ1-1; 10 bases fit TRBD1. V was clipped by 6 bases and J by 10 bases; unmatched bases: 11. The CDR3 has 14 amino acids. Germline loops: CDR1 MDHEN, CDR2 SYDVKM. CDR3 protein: CASRGSDRGFRAFF. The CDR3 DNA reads TGTGCCAGCAGAGGGTCGGACAGGGGGTTCCGAGCTTTCTTT.

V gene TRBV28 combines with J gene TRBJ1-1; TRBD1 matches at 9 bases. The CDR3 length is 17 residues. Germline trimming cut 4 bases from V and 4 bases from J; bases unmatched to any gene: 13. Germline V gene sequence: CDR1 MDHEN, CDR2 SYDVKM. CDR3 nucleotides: TGTGCCAGCAGTTCCCTGTTGGTAAGGACAGGGGTCACTGAAGCTTTCTTT. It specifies CASSSLLVRTGVTEAFF.

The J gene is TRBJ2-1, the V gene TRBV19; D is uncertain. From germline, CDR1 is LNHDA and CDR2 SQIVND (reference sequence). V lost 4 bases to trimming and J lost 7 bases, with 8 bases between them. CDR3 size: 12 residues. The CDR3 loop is CASSRRQNEQFF. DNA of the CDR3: TGTGCCAGTAGTAGACGACAAAATGAGCAGTTCTTC.

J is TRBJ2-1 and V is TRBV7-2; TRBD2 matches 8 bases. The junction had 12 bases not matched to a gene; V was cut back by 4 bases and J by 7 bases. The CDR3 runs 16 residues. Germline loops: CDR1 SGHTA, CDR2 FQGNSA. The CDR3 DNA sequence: TGTGCCAGCAGCTCAACCGGGACTAGGGCTGGAAATGAGCAGTTCTTC. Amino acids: CASSSTGTRAGNEQFF.

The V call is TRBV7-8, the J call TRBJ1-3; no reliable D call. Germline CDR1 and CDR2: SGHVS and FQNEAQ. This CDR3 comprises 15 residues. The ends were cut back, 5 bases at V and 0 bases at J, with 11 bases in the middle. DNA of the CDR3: TGTGCCAGCAGCCTCCTTCGGTACTCTGGAAACACCATATATTTT. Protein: CASSLLRYSGNTIYF.

Written as DNA, the CDR3 is TGTGCCAGCAGGCCTCAGGGAGGCAGCGATTATGGCTACACCTTC. The encoded protein is CASRPQGGSDYGYTF. This chain links TRBV7-2 with TRBJ1-2; possible D gene TRBD1, 5 bases. This CDR3 is 15 amino acids long. Germline V gives CDR1 SGHTA, CDR2 FQGNSA. V was clipped by 6 bases and J by 5 bases, with 19 bases between them.

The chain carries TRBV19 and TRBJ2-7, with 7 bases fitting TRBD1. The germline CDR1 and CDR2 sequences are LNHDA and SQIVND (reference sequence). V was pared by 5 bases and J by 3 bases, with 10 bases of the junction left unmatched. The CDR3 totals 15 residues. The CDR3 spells CASSPTGTAYYEQYF. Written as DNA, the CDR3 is TGTGCCAGTAGTCCTACCGGGACAGCTTACTACGAGCAGTACTTC.

CDR3 nucleotides: TGTGCCAGCAGCTTAGGGGGCGGGACGGGCTACAATGAGCAGTTCTTC. This translates into CASSLGGGTGYNEQFF. The chain links TRBV7-9 to TRBJ2-1; D perhaps matches TRBD2 (6 bases). CDR1 and CDR2 (germline): SEHNR, FQNEAQ (reference sequence). V lost 1 base and J 3 bases, leaving 13 bases between the germline ends. The CDR3 length is 16 residues.

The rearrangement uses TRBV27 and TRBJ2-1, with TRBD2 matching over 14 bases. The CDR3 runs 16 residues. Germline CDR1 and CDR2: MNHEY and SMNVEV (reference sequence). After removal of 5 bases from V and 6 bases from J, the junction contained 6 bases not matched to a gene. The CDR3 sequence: CASSTPGTSGSNEQFF. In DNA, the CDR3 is TGTGCCAGCAGTACCCCCGGGACTAGCGGGAGCAATGAGCAGTTCTTC.

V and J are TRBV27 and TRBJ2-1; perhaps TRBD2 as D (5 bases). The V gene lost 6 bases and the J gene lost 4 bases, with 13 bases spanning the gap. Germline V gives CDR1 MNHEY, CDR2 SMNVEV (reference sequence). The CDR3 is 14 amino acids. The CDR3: CASSLRANYNEQFF. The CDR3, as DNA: TGTGCCAGCAGCCTGCGGGCAAATTACAATGAGCAGTTCTTC.

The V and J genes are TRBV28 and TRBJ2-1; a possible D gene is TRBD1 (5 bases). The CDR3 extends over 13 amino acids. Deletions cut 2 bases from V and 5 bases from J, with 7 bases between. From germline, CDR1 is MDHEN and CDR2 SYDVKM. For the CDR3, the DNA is TGTGCCAGCAGTTTAGCAGGGAACAATGAGCAGTTCTTC. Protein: CASSLAGNNEQFF. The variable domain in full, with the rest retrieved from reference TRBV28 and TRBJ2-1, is DVKVTQSSRYLVKRTGEKVFLECVQDMDHENMFWYRQDPGLGLRLIYFSYDVKMKEKGDIPEGYSVSREKKERFSLILESASTNQTSMYLCASSLAGNNEQFFGPGTRLTVL.

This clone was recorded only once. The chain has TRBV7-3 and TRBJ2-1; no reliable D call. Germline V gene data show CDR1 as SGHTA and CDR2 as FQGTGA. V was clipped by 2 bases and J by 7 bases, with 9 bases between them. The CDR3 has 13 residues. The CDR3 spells CASSLPERNEQFF. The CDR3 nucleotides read TGTGCCAGCAGCTTACCAGAGAGGAATGAGCAGTTCTTC.